Each of the 13 T cell receptor beta chains below was sequenced from the same sample in a study of identifying expanded T cells in peripheral blood. TCRdb keeps only in-frame clones here, not all; method: immunoSEQ multiplex PCR. The sample has approximately 92,000 clones, about 88% seen once. Sequences were obtained from blood. The receptors originated from a person aged 18-70 years in good health.

The chain links TRBV2 to TRBJ2-7; possibly TRBD2 for D (6 bases). The CDR3 is 13 residues long. In germline, CDR1 is SNHLY, CDR2 FYNNEI. With 7 bases removed from V and 6 bases from J, the gap between germline ends came to 16 bases. The CDR3 DNA reads as TGTGCCAGCAACAATGTAGGCGGGGTCGAGCAGTACTTC. It translates to CASNNVGGVEQYF.

The chain links TRBV7-2 to TRBJ1-6; 7 bases fit TRBD1. V gave up 0 bases and J gave up 10 bases; unmatched junction bases: 6. This CDR3 region has 15 residues. Per the germline V gene, CDR1 is SGHTA and CDR2 is FQGNSA. CDR3 sequence (DNA): TGTGCCAGCAGCTTAGCCCGGACAGGCGGCTCACCCCTCCACTTT. This translates into CASSLARTGGSPLHF. The full variable domain, completed using reference TRBV7-2 and TRBJ1-6, is GAGVSQSPSNKVTEKGKDVELRCDPISGHTALYWYRQSLGQGLEFLIYFQGNSAPDKSGLPSDRFSAERTGGSVSTLTIQRTQQEDSAVYLCASSLARTGGSPLHFGNGTRLTVT.

This clone was seen a few times. V usage is TRBV19 and J usage is TRBJ1-1; D gene uncertain. The CDR3 sequence is 11 residues long. The germline V gene encodes CDR1 LNHDA and CDR2 SQIVND (reference sequence). V lost 1 base, J lost 8 bases, and 5 bases lay in between. The CDR3 coding sequence is TGTGCCAGTAGTATAGGGCCGGAAGCTTTCTTT. It specifies CASSIGPEAFF.

The rearrangement links TRBV7-2 to TRBJ1-6, with TRBD1 as a possible D gene (5 bases). The CDR3 consists of 15 residues. V lost 1 base and J lost 7, with 11 bases in between. In germline, CDR1 is SGHTA, CDR2 FQGNSA. The CDR3 loop reads CASSLGQRGNSPLHF. CDR3 coding DNA: TGTGCCAGCAGCTTAGGACAGAGAGGCAATTCACCCCTCCACTTT.

The chain employs TRBV4-2 and TRBJ2-7, with unresolved D. The CDR3 runs 13 residues. V was pared by 0 bases and J by 5 bases, with 8 bases between. The V gene's germline CDR1 is LGHNA and CDR2 YNFKEQ. The CDR3 is CASSQESRDEQYF. The CDR3 DNA reads TGTGCCAGCAGCCAAGAAAGTAGAGACGAGCAGTACTTC.

The J gene is TRBJ1-2, the V gene TRBV5-4, with 12 bases fitting TRBD1. V was clipped by 1 base and J by 2 bases; unmatched bases: 6. In germline, CDR1 is SGHNT, CDR2 YYREEE (reference sequence). The CDR3 covers 17 residues. Here the CDR3 reads CASSLSGTGGYNYGYTF. The CDR3 DNA sequence: TGTGCCAGCAGCTTGAGCGGGACAGGGGGCTACAACTATGGCTACACCTTC.

The chain employs TRBV5-6 and TRBJ2-3; the match to TRBD1 covers 8 bases. Per the germline V gene, CDR1 is SGHDT and CDR2 is YYEEEE. The CDR3 is made up of 14 amino acids. The ends lost 3 bases at V and 6 bases at J; junction bases unmatched: 6. Written as DNA, the CDR3 is TGTGCCAGCAGCTATGGGACAGGCTTGGATACGCAGTATTTT. It encodes CASSYGTGLDTQYF.

The chain combines TRBV5-1 with TRBJ2-7; the D gene is possibly TRBD2 (6 bases). CDR1 is SGHRS, CDR2 YFSETQ, per germline. The germline V and J ends were trimmed by 0 bases and 0 bases, with 7 bases remaining between them. This CDR3 has 14 amino acids. The CDR3 sequence is CASSLERASYEQYF. CDR3 nucleotide sequence: TGCGCCAGCAGCTTGGAGCGGGCCTCCTACGAGCAGTACTTC.

This rearrangement joins TRBV30 to TRBJ2-3; perhaps TRBD2 as D (5 bases). CDR3 length: 13 residues. From germline, CDR1 is GTSNPN and CDR2 SVGIG (reference sequence). The V gene lost 1 base and the J gene lost 6 bases, with 11 bases spanning the gap. The CDR3 sequence: CAWSAGESDTQYF. The DNA for the CDR3 is TGTGCCTGGAGTGCTGGGGAGAGCGATACGCAGTATTTT. Together with reference TRBV30 and TRBJ2-3, the CDR3 gives the full variable domain: SQTIHQWPATLVQPVGSPLSLECTVEGTSNPNLYWYRQAAGRGLQLLFYSVGIGQISSEVPQNLSASRPQDRQFILSSKKLLLSDSGFYLCAWSAGESDTQYFGPGTRLTVL.

The chain couples TRBV11-3 to TRBJ2-7, with D perhaps being TRBD1 or TRBD2 (5 bases each). V lost 1 base to trimming and J lost 2 bases, with 9 bases between them. Germline V CDR1 and CDR2: SGHNT, YENEEA. The CDR3 loop spans 14 amino acids. In nucleotides, the CDR3 is TGTGCCAGCAGCTTAGGAGGGGACCCCTACGAGCAGTACTTC. Amino acids: CASSLGGDPYEQYF. Looking up the rest from reference TRBV11-3 and TRBJ2-7 gives the full variable domain: EAGVVQSPRYKIIEKKQPVAFWCNPISGHNTLYWYLQNLGQGPELLIRYENEEAVDDSQLPKDRFSAERLKGVDSTLKIQPAELGDSAVYLCASSLGGDPYEQYFGPGTRLTVT.

The chain joins TRBV6-5 to TRBJ2-1, with D maybe TRBD1 (6 bases). V lost 5 bases to trimming and J lost 9 bases, with 14 bases between them. From germline, CDR1 is MNHEY and CDR2 SVGAGI. The CDR3 consists of 13 residues. The CDR3 nucleotides are TGTGCCAGCAGTCTCTACAGGGAAAGTGAGCAGTTCTTC. It specifies CASSLYRESEQFF.

V gene TRBV5-4 combines with J gene TRBJ1-2; TRBD1 agrees at 7 bases. Germline trimming cut 1 base from V and 10 bases from J; bases unmatched to any gene: 4. Germline V lookup: CDR1 SGHNT, CDR2 YYREEE (reference sequence). The CDR3 loop spans 12 amino acids. The CDR3 DNA is TGTGCCAGCAGCTTGAGGGACAGTATCTACACCTTC. This gives the protein CASSLRDSIYTF.

This chain uses TRBV15 with TRBJ2-1; no reliable D call. The length of the CDR3 is 15 residues. Germline loops: CDR1 LNHNV, CDR2 YYDKDF (reference sequence). The germline V and J ends were trimmed by 0 bases and 3 bases, with 9 bases remaining between them. The CDR3 DNA sequence: TGTGCCACCAGCAGAGAAGACCGGAGCTACAATGAGCAGTTCTTC. Its protein is CATSREDRSYNEQFF. The whole variable domain, filled in from reference TRBV15 and TRBJ2-1, reads DAMVIQNPRYQVTQFGKPVTLSCSQTLNHNVMYWYQQKSSQAPKLLFHYYDKDFNNEADTPDNFQSRRPNTSFCFLDIRSPGLGDTAMYLCATSREDRSYNEQFFGPGTRLTVL.